This TCR beta chain was identified during a study of control samples from healthy donors and cancer patients (dated by TCRdb to the early 2020s). The junction shows trimming of 5 bases on V and 0 bases on J, and the gene matches do not reach 1 base of it. From cysteine to phenylalanine, the CDR3 is 14 amino acids long. Only CDR3 DNA remains: 42 bases, in frame from the first base. Looking up the germline V gene yields CDR1 MNHEY and CDR2 SVGAGI. Note on this clone: Its antigen is unknown. Base qualities are not provided; no much larger clone lies one nucleotide away.

The protocol used for the library was the immunoSEQ multiplex PCR assay. The table comes from immuneACCESS by way of TCRdb, which keeps in-frame sequences with V and J called. Part of the clones is missing from these tables; in studies checked, under half for an unresolved V gene and the rest for unknown reasons. For this sample there are tens of thousands of clones; around 80% appear just once. 20% to 25% of the sample is held by the ten biggest clonotypes. What was sequenced was PBMCs. This receptor was taken from a man aged 60 to 69 with head and neck cancer. The chain is encoded by TRBV6-5 joined to TRBJ1-5; 7 nucleotides in the junction match TRBD1. The nucleotide sequence reads TGTGCCAGCAGTAGGGACAGTAGCAATCAGCCCCAGCATTTT. It encodes CASSRDSSNQPQHF.